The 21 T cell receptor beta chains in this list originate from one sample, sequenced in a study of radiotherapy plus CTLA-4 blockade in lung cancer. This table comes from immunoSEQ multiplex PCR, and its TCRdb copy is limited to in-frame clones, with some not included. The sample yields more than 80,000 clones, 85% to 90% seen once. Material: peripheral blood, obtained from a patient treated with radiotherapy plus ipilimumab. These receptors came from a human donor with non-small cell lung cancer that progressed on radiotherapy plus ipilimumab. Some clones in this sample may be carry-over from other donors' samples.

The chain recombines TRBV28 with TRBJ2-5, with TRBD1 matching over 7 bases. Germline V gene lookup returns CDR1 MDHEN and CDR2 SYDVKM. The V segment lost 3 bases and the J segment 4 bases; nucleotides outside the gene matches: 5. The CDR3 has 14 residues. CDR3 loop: CASSFPTGLETQYF. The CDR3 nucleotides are TGTGCCAGCAGTTTCCCGACAGGGTTAGAGACCCAGTACTTC.

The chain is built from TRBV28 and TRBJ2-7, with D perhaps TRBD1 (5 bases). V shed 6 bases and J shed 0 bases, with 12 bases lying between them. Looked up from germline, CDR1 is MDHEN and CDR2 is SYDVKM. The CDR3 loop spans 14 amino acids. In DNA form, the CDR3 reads TGTGCCAGCAGGGGGCAGTCGAGCTCCTACGAGCAGTACTTC. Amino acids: CASRGQSSSYEQYF.

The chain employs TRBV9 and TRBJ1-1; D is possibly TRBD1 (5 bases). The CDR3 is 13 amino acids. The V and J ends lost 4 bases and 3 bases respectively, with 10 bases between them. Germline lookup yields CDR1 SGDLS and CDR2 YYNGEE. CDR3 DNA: TGTGCCAGCAGCTCGGGGGGGTACACTGAAGCTTTCTTT. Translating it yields CASSSGGYTEAFF.

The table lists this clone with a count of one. CDR3 nucleotide sequence: TGTGCCAGCAGGATACCGGGGCGAGCTAATGAGCAGTTCTTC. Protein: CASRIPGRANEQFF. This sequence joins TRBV6-5 and TRBJ2-1; D may match TRBD1 or TRBD2 (5 bases each). Trimming cost V 6 bases and J 7 bases, with 16 bases left between them. Germline-derived CDR1 and CDR2 are MNHEY and SVGAGI. CDR3 length: 14 residues.

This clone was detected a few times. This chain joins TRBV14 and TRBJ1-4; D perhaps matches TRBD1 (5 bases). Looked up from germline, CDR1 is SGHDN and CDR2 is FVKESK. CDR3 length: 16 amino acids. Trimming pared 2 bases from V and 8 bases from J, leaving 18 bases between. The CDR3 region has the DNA TGTGCCAGCAGCCAACTCTTGGGAAGTACAGGCGAAAAACTGTTTTTT. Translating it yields CASSQLLGSTGEKLFF. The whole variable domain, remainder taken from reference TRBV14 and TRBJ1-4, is EAGVTQFPSHSVIEKGQTVTLRCDPISGHDNLYWYRRVMGKEIKFLLHFVKESKQDESGMPNNRFLAERTGGTYSTLKVQPAELEDSGVYFCASSQLLGSTGEKLFFGSGTQLSVL.

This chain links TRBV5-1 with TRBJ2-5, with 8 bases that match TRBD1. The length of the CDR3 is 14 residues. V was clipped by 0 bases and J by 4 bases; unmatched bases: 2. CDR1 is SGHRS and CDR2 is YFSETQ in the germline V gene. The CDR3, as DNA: TGCGCCAGCAGCTTGGAGACAGGGGCAGAGACCCAGTACTTC. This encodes CASSLETGAETQYF.

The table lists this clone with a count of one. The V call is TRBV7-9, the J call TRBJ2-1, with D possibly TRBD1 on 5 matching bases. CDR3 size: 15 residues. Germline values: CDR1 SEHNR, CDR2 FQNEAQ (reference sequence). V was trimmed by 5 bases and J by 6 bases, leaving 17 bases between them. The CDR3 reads CASSPPGFSGNEQFF. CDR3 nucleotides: TGTGCCAGCAGCCCCCCAGGGTTCTCGGGCAATGAGCAGTTCTTC.

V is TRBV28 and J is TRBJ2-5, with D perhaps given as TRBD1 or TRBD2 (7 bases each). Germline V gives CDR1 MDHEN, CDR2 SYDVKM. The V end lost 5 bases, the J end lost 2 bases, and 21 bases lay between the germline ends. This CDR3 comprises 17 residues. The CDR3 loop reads CASSGPGGQLLQETQYF. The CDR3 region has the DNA TGTGCCAGCAGTGGTCCGGGGGGACAGCTACTACAAGAGACCCAGTACTTC. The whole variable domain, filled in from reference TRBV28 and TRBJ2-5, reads DVKVTQSSRYLVKRTGEKVFLECVQDMDHENMFWYRQDPGLGLRLIYFSYDVKMKEKGDIPEGYSVSREKKERFSLILESASTNQTSMYLCASSGPGGQLLQETQYFGPGTRLLVL.

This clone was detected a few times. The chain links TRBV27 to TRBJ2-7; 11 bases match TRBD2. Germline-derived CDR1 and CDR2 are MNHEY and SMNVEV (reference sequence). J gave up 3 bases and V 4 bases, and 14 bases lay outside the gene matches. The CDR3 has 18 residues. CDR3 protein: CASSSNLLRLAGSYEQYF. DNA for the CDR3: TGTGCCAGCAGTTCGAACCTACTCAGACTAGCGGGGAGCTACGAGCAGTACTTC.

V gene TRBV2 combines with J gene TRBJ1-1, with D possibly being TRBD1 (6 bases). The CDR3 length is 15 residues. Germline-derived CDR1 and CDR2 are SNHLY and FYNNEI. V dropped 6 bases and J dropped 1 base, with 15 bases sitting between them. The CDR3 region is CASRRTVQGNTEAFF. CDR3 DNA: TGTGCCAGCAGGCGGACAGTGCAGGGGAACACTGAAGCTTTCTTT.

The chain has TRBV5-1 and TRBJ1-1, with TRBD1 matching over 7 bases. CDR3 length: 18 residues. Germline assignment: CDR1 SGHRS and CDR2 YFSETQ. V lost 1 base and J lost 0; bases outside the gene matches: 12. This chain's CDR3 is CASSLLLGEGAMNTEAFF. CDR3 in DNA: TGCGCCAGCAGCTTGCTGTTGGGGGAGGGGGCAATGAACACTGAAGCTTTCTTT.

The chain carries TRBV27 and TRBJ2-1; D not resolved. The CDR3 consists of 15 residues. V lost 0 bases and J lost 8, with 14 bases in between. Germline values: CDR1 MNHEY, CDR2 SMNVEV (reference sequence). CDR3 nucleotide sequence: TGTGCCAGCAGTTTATCGATTCCCGCCGACGATGAGCAGTTCTTC. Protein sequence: CASSLSIPADDEQFF.

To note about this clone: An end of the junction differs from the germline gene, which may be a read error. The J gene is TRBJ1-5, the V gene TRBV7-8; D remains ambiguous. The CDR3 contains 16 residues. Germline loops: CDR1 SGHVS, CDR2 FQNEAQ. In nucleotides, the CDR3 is TGTGCCAGCAGCCCCTTCGGTGCTGACACCAATCAGTCCCAGCATTTT. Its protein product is CASSPFGADTNQSQHF.

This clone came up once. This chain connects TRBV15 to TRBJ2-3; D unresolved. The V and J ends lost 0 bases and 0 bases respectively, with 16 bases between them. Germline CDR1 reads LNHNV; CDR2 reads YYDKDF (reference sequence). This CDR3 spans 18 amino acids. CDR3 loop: CATSRDPGPFTSTDTQYF. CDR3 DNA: TGTGCCACCAGCAGAGATCCGGGTCCGTTTACTAGCACAGATACGCAGTATTTT.

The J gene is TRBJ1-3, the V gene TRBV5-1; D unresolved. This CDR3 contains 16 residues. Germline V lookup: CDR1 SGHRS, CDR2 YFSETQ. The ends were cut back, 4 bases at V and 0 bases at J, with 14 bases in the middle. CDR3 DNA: TGCGCCAGCAGCCCCGCCGGGCCCCACTCTGGAAACACCATATATTTT. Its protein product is CASSPAGPHSGNTIYF.

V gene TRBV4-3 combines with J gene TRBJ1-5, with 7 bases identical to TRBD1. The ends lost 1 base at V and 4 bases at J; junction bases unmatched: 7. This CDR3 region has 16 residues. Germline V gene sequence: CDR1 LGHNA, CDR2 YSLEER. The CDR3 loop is CASSQAPTGRNQPQHF. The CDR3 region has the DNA TGCGCCAGCAGCCAAGCCCCGACAGGGAGGAATCAGCCCCAGCATTTT.

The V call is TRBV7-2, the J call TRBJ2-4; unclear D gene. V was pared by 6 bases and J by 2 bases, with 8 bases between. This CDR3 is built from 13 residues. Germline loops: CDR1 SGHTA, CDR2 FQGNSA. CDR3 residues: CASSLEPKNIQYF. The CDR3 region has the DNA TGTGCCAGCAGTCTCGAGCCCAAAAACATTCAGTACTTC.

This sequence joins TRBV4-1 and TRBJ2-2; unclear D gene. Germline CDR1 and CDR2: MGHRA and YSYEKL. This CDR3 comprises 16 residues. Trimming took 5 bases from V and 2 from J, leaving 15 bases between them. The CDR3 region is CASSSVPNLNTGELFF. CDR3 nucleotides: TGCGCCAGCAGCTCGGTCCCGAACCTTAACACCGGGGAGCTGTTTTTT.

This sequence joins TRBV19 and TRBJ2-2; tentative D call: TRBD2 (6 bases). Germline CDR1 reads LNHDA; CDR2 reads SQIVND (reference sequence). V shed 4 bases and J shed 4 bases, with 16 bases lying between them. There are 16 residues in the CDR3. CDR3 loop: CASSNPYRRGTGELFF. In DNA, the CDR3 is TGTGCCAGTAGTAATCCCTACCGGAGGGGCACCGGGGAGCTGTTTTTT.

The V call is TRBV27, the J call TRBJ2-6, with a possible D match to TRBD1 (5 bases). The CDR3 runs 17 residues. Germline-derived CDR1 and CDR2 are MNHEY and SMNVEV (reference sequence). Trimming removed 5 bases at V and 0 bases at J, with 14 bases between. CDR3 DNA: TGTGCCAGCAGTCTTCTCGACAGTGACTCTGGGGCCAACGTCCTGACTTTC. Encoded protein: CASSLLDSDSGANVLTF.

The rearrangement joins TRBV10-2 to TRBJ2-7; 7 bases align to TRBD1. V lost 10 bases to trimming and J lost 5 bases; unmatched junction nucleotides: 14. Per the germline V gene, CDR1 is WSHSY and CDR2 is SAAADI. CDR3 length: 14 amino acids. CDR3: CATRKAGGHNEQYF. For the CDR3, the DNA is TGCGCCACCAGGAAGGCAGGGGGACACAACGAGCAGTACTTC.